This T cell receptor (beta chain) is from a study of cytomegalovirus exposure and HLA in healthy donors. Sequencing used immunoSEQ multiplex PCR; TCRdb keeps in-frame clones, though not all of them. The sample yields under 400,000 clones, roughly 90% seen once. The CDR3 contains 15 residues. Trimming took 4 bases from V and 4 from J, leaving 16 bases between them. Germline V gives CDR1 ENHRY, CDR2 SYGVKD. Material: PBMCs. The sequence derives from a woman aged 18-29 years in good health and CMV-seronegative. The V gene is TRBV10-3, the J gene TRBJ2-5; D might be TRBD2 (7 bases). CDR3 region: CAISGGGRSGETQYF. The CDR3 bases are TGTGCCATCAGTGGGGGGGGGCGTTCGGGAGAGACCCAGTACTTC.